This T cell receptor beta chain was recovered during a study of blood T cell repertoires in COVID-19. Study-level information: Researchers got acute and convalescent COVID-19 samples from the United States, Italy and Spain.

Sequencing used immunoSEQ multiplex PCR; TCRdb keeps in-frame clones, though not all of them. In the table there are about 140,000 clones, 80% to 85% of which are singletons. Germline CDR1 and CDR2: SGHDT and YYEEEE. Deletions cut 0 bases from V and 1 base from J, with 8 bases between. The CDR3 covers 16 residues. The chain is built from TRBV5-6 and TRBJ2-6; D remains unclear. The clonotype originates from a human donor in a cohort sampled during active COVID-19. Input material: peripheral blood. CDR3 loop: CASSLGPPSGANVLTF. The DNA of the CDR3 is TGTGCCAGCAGCTTGGGTCCTCCTTCTGGGGCCAACGTCCTGACTTTC. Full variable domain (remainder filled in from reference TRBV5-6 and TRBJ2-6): DAGVTQSPTHLIKTRGQQVTLRCSPKSGHDTVSWYQQALGQGPQFIFQYYEEEERQRGNFPDRFSGHQFPNYSSELNVNALLLGDSALYLCASSLGPPSGANVLTFGAGSRLTVL.